This T cell receptor beta chain was captured in a study of T-cell reconstitution after alpha-beta-depleted transplantation in children (dated by TCRdb to 2016 to 2018). Study-wide context: The study quantitatively tracked T-cell immune reconstitution after TCRalphabeta/CD19-depleted allogeneic hematopoietic cell transplantation in children using TCR repertoire profiling.

This clonotype has a handful of counts. The antigen this receptor binds is unknown. No much larger clonotype is one base removed from it; base qualities were not supplied. CDR1 and CDR2, looked up from the germline V gene, are MRHNA and SNTAGT. CDR3 length: 17 amino acids, cysteine to phenylalanine. CDR3 DNA only is kept here, 51 bases in frame from base 1. Relative to germline, V is 8 bases shorter and J is 0 bases shorter, with 20 bases between their ends. Library construction relied on PCR. Sequenced on an Illumina HiSeq 2500. TCR libraries were prepared with molecular barcoding, using unique molecular identifiers to normalize TCRbeta repertoire quantification. TCRdb redid the processing of the public reads, applying fastp at Q25 and MiXCR, and retained in-frame beta chains. Each CDR3 protein appears once, grouped with its most common genes and DNA. This sample gives 490,000 or so distinct CDR3 sequences in total; around 13% of them show up just once. About 5% of the sample is held by the ten biggest clonotypes.

The clonotype comes from a human donor who donated a stem cell graft to a child with combined immunodeficiency. This specimen consisted of PBMCs from the stem cell graft donor, obtained from the stem cell graft. The chain couples TRBV6-4 to TRBJ2-1; TRBD2 is a weak D gene call, 7 bases matching. The encoded CDR3 is CASGGDNAPSSYNEQFF. The base sequence is TGTGCCAGCGGGGGGGACAACGCCCCTAGCTCCTACAATGAGCAGTTCTTC.